What follows is one T cell receptor beta chain and its context. How the authors handled the data: The assay estimated nucleated cells by amplifying reference gene primers. Clones were sequenced by immunoSEQ multiplex PCR, and TCRdb holds only the in-frame ones, with some missing. The DNA was the basis for D and trimming; V, J and clone size are from that table. This repertoire shows about 200,000 clones, 92% found once; its top ten account for approximately 1.2%. The data were taken from a study of blood T cell repertoires in COVID-19. For the study at large: COVID-19 samples, acute and convalescent, were from the United States, Italy and Spain. Nucleic acid was either cDNA or gDNA, and it came from T cells, B-cell-depleted T cells, or PBMCs.

The CDR3 spans 16 residues. CDR1 and CDR2 from the germline V gene are ENHRY and SYGVKD. J was trimmed by 7 bases and V by 0 bases; bases with no gene match: 1. This clonotype was sampled from a man aged 25 to 40 with acute or convalescent COVID-19. The material sequenced was peripheral blood. The chain uses TRBV10-3 and TRBJ2-1, with 15 bases aligning to TRBD2. The CDR3 is CAISESGTSGRNEQFF. Written as DNA, the CDR3 is TGTGCCATCAGTGAGTCGGGGACTAGCGGGAGGAATGAGCAGTTCTTC.